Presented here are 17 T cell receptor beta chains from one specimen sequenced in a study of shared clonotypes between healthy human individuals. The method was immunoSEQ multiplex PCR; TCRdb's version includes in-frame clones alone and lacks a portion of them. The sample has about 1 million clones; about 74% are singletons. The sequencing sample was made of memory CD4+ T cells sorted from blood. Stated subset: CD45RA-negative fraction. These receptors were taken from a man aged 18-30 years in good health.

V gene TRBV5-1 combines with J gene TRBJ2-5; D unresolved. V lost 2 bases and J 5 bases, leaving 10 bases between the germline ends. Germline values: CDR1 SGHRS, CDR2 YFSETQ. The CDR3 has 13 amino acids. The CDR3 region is CASSLEVLETQYF. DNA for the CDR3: TGCGCCAGCAGCTTAGAGGTGTTGGAGACCCAGTACTTC.

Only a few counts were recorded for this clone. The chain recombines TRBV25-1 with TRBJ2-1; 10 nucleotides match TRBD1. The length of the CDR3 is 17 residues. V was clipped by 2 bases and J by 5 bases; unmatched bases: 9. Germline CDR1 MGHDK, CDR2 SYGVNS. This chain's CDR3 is CASSEPAGTGVNNEQFF. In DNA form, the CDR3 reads TGTGCCAGCAGTGAACCCGCCGGGACAGGGGTCAACAATGAGCAGTTCTTC. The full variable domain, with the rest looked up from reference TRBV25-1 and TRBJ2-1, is EADIYQTPRYLVIGTGKKITLECSQTMGHDKMYWYQQDPGMELHLIHYSYGVNSTEKGDLSSESTVSRIRTEHFPLTLESARPSHTSQYLCASSEPAGTGVNNEQFFGPGTRLTVL.

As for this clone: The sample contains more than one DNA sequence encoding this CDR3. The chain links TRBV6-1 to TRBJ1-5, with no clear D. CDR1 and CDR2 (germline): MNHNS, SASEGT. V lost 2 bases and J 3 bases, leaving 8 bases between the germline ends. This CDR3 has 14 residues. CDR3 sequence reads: CASSERGYNQPQHF. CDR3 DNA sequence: TGTGCCAGCAGTGAAAGAGGGTACAATCAGCCCCAGCATTTT.

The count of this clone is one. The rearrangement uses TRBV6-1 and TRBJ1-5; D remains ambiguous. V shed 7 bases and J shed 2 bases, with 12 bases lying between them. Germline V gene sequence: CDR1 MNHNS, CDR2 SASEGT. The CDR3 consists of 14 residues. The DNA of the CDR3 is TGTGCCAGCACGAGGGTATCAGGCAATCAGCCCCAGCATTTT. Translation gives CASTRVSGNQPQHF.

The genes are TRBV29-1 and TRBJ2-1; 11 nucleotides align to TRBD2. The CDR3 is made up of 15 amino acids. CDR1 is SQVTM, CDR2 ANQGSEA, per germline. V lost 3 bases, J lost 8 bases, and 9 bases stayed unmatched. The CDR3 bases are TGCAGCGTTGACTCGGGACTAGCGGACTTCGATGAGCAGTTCTTC. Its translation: CSVDSGLADFDEQFF.

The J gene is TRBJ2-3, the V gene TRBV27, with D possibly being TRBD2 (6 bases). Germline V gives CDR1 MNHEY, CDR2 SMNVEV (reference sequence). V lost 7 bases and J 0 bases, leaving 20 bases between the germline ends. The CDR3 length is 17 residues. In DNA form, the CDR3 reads TGTGCCAGCAATGACCCCGGGGGTCCCGCTAGCACAGATACGCAGTATTTT. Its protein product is CASNDPGGPASTDTQYF.

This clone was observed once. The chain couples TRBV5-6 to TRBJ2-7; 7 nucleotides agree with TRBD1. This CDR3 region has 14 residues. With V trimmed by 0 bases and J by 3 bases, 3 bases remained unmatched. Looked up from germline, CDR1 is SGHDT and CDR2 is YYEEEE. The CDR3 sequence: CASSLDDRDYEQYF. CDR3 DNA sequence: TGTGCCAGCAGCTTGGATGACAGGGACTACGAGCAGTACTTC. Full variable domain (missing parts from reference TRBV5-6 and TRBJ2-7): DAGVTQSPTHLIKTRGQQVTLRCSPKSGHDTVSWYQQALGQGPQFIFQYYEEEERQRGNFPDRFSGHQFPNYSSELNVNALLLGDSALYLCASSLDDRDYEQYFGPGTRLTVT.

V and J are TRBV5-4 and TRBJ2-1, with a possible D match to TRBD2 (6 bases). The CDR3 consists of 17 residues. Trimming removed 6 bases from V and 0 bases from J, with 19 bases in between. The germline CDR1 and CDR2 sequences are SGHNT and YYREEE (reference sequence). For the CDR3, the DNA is TGTGCCAGCACCCCACCCGGGGGAAGTCCCTCCTACAATGAGCAGTTCTTC. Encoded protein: CASTPPGGSPSYNEQFF.

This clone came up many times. The CDR3 sequence is CASSRTSGRARTDTQYF. CDR3 coding DNA: TGTGCCAGCAGCAGGACTAGCGGGAGGGCCCGTACAGATACGCAGTATTTT. This rearrangement joins TRBV14 to TRBJ2-3; TRBD2 matches at 15 bases. Looked up from germline, CDR1 is SGHDN and CDR2 is FVKESK. V lost 5 bases to trimming and J lost 3 bases; unmatched junction nucleotides: 6. The CDR3 loop spans 17 amino acids.

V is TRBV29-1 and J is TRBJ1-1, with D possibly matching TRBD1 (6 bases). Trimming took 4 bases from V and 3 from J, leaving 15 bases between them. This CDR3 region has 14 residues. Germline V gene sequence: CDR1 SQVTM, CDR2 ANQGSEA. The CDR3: CSVGGGGRHTEAFF. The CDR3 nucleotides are TGCAGCGTTGGTGGGGGGGGGCGGCACACTGAAGCTTTCTTT.

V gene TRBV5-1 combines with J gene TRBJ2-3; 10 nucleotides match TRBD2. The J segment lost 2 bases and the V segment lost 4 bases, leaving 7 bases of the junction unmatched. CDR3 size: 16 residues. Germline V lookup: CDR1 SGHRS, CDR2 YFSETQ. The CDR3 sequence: CASSTGLAASTDTQYF. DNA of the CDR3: TGCGCCAGCAGCACCGGACTAGCGGCCTCCACAGATACGCAGTATTTT.

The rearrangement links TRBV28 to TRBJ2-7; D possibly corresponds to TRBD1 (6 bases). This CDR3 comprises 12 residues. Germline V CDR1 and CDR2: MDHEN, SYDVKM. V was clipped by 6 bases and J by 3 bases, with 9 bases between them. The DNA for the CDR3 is TGTGCCAGCAGACACAGGGACTACGAGCAGTACTTC. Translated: CASRHRDYEQYF.

CDR3 sequence (DNA): TGTGCCAGCGAGCCTGACAGGGGTTACGAGCAGTACTTC. Encoded protein: CASEPDRGYEQYF. The chain uses TRBV2 and TRBJ2-7; TRBD1 matches at 8 bases. Unmatched junction bases numbered 7, after V lost 8 bases and J lost 4 bases. CDR1 SNHLY and CDR2 FYNNEI come from the germline V gene. The CDR3 covers 13 residues.

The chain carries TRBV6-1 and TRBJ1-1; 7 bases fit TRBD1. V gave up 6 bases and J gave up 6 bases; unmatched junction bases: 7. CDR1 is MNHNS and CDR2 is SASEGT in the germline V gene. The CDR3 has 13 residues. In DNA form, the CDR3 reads TGTGCCAGCAGAGACCAGGGGGTCCCTGAAGCTTTCTTT. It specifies CASRDQGVPEAFF.

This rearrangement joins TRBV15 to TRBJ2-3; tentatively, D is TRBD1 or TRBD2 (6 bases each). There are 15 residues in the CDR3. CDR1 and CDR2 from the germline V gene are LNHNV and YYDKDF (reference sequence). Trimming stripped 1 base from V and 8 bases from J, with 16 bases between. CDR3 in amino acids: CATSRGGQSGATQYF. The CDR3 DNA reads TGTGCCACCAGCAGAGGTGGGCAGTCGGGGGCTACGCAGTATTTT.

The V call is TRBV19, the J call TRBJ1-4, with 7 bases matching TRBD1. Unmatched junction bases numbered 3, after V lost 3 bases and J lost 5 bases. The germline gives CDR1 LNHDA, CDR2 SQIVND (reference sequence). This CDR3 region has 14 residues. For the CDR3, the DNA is TGTGCCAGTAGTATGAGGGACAGCAATGAAAAACTGTTTTTT. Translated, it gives CASSMRDSNEKLFF.

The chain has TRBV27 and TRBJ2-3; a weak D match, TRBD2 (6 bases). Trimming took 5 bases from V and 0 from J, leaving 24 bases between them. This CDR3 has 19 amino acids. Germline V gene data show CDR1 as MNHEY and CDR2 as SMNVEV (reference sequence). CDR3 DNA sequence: TGTGCCAGCAGTCATCGGACTACGCGGGGCCAAACTAGCACAGATACGCAGTATTTT. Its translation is CASSHRTTRGQTSTDTQYF.